This is a list of T cell receptor beta chains from one sample in a study of T cell responses to AZD1222 COVID-19 vaccine. Clones were sequenced by immunoSEQ multiplex PCR, and TCRdb holds only the in-frame ones, with some missing. The sample shows roughly 80,000 clones, about 90% of them seen only once. This specimen was peripheral blood, taken on day 0 of AZD1222 vaccination. These receptors were taken from an adult in good health. Both conserved end residues are part of each CDR3. The D gene is left open where the match is weak. Rows give clone size only sometimes, using once, few, many, or a class for an expanded clone.

.	18	TRBJ1-5	TRBV7-9	.	CASSLTGAISNSNQPQHF	TGTGCCAGCAGCTTAACGGGAGCAATCAGCAATAGCAATCAGCCCCAGCATTTT
.	15	TRBJ2-6	TRBV5-1	.	CASRRDSSGANVLTF	TGCGCCAGCAGGCGGGACAGCTCTGGGGCCAACGTCCTGACTTTC
.	17	TRBJ2-7	TRBV3-1/TRBV3-2	.	CASSQDTGAGPGYEQYF	TGTGCCAGCAGCCAAGATACCGGGGCAGGGCCCGGCTACGAGCAGTACTTC
TRBD1	14	TRBJ2-7	TRBV27	.	CASPPLQGSYEQYF	TGTGCCAGCCCACCCCTACAGGGGTCCTACGAGCAGTACTTC
TRBD2	16	TRBJ2-1	TRBV5-6	.	CASSLSGVVAYNEQFF	TGTGCCAGCAGCTTGAGCGGGGTCGTGGCCTACAATGAGCAGTTCTTC
TRBD2	16	TRBJ2-7	TRBV18	.	CASSPYGTSGTYEQYF	TGTGCCAGCTCACCATACGGGACTAGCGGGACCTACGAGCAGTACTTC
TRBD2	16	TRBJ2-2	TRBV5-6	.	CASSLSGTRFSGELFF	TGTGCCAGCAGCTTGTCCGGGACTAGATTTTCCGGGGAGCTGTTTTTT
.	13	TRBJ1-1	TRBV5-4	.	CASSPQAMTEAFF	TGTGCCAGCAGCCCCCAGGCGATGACTGAAGCTTTCTTT
.	11	TRBJ2-1	TRBV20-1	.	CSAHPYNEQFF	TGCAGTGCCCACCCCTACAATGAGCAGTTCTTC
.	12	TRBJ2-2	TRBV5-4	.	CASSLNTGELFF	TGTGCCAGCAGCTTGAACACCGGGGAGCTGTTTTTT
TRBD1	14	TRBJ2-1	TRBV7-8	.	CASSSDTGVNEQFF	TGTGCCAGCAGCTCGGACACAGGGGTCAATGAGCAGTTCTTC
.	13	TRBJ2-5	TRBV5-4	.	CASSLHPQETQYF	TGTGCCAGCAGCTTGCACCCCCAAGAGACCCAGTACTTC
.	12	TRBJ2-7	TRBV7-2	.	CASSPNSYEQYF	TGTGCCAGCAGCCCGAACTCCTACGAGCAGTACTTC
.	15	TRBJ2-2	TRBV6-2/TRBV6-3	.	CASSFGSQNTGELFF	TGTGCCAGCAGTTTTGGCTCCCAAAACACCGGGGAGCTGTTTTTT
.	15	TRBJ2-2	TRBV7-3	.	CASSFTPVDTGELFF	TGTGCCAGCAGCTTCACCCCCGTGGACACCGGGGAGCTGTTTTTT
.	14	TRBJ2-3	TRBV6-6	.	CASSYSPEGDTQYF	TGTGCCAGCAGTTACTCGCCCGAGGGAGATACGCAGTATTTT
.	11	TRBJ2-1	TRBV30	.	CAWSPGDEQFF	TGTGCCTGGAGTCCGGGAGATGAGCAGTTCTTC
TRBD1	19	TRBJ1-4	TRBV2	once	CASSVTRGRGRPTNEKLFF	TGTGCCAGCAGTGTCACGCGGGGCAGGGGGCGTCCAACTAATGAAAAACTGTTTTTT
TRBD2	17	TRBJ2-7	TRBV11-2	.	CASSSGTSGKTTYEQYF	TGTGCCAGCAGTTCCGGGACTAGCGGGAAAACCACCTACGAGCAGTACTTC
.	12	TRBJ2-3	TRBV7-9	.	CASKLDPDTQYF	TGTGCCAGCAAACTCGACCCAGATACGCAGTATTTT
TRBD2	12	TRBJ2-7	TRBV7-2	few	CASSFRTSEQYF	TGTGCCAGCAGCTTTCGGACTAGCGAGCAGTACTTC
TRBD2	17	TRBJ2-7	TRBV3-1/TRBV3-2	.	CASSAGTSGTSGYEQYF	TGTGCCAGCAGCGCAGGGACTAGCGGGACTAGTGGTTACGAGCAGTACTTC
TRBD2	15	TRBJ2-5	TRBV5-1	.	CASSRTSGSEETQYF	TGCGCCAGCAGCCGGACTAGCGGGAGTGAAGAGACCCAGTACTTC
.	16	TRBJ2-2	TRBV11-3	.	CASSPLMGANTGELFF	TGTGCCAGCAGCCCGTTAATGGGCGCGAACACCGGGGAGCTGTTTTTT
.	16	TRBJ1-5	TRBV30	.	CAWSVTRAGGNQPQHF	TGTGCCTGGAGTGTCACCAGAGCTGGAGGCAATCAGCCCCAGCATTTT
TRBD2	15	TRBJ2-1	TRBV5-1	.	CASSYLSGRGREQFF	TGCGCCAGCAGCTACCTTAGCGGGAGGGGTCGTGAGCAGTTCTTC
.	15	TRBJ1-4	TRBV4-1	.	CASSQDATTNEKLFF	TGCGCCAGCAGCCAAGATGCAACAACTAATGAAAAACTGTTTTTT
TRBD1	14	TRBJ2-7	TRBV19	.	CASSRDRASYEQYF	TGTGCCAGTAGTCGCGACAGGGCCTCCTACGAGCAGTACTTC
.	17	TRBJ2-3	TRBV5-1	.	CASRLGTSRVNTDTQYF	TGCGCCAGCAGATTGGGGACCTCCCGGGTGAACACAGATACGCAGTATTTT
.	12	TRBJ2-7	TRBV21-1	.	CASSNGSDEQYF	TGTGCCAGCAGCAACGGGAGCGACGAGCAGTACTTC
.	14	TRBJ2-1	TRBV7-3	.	CASSFTGGYNEQFF	TGTGCCAGCAGCTTCACCGGGGGTTACAATGAGCAGTTCTTC
.	13	TRBJ1-2	TRBV11-2	.	CASSATQGRGYTF	TGTGCCAGCAGCGCAACTCAGGGGAGGGGCTACACCTTC
.	12	TRBJ2-7	TRBV5-1	.	CASSLGPNEQYF	TGCGCCAGCAGCTTGGGACCTAACGAGCAGTACTTC
TRBD2	16	TRBJ2-1	TRBV6-4	few	CASSDGLAGEYNEQFF	TGTGCCAGCAGTGACGGACTAGCGGGAGAATACAATGAGCAGTTCTTC
TRBD1	15	TRBJ2-2	TRBV7-9	.	CASSFGTGRIGELFF	TGTGCCAGCAGCTTCGGGACAGGGCGTATCGGGGAGCTGTTTTTT
.	16	TRBJ2-6	TRBV7-9	.	CAVPGHLNSGANVLTF	TGTGCCGTCCCCGGGCACCTCAACTCTGGGGCCAACGTCCTGACTTTC
.	17	TRBJ2-3	TRBV9	.	CASSVKRELTHLHTQYF	TGTGCCAGCAGCGTAAAGCGTGAGCTTACCCATCTTCATACGCAGTATTTT
TRBD2	18	TRBJ2-4	TRBV19	.	CASSIELAGQAAKNIQYF	TGTGCCAGTAGTATCGAACTAGCGGGTCAAGCGGCCAAAAACATTCAGTACTTC
TRBD2	15	TRBJ2-3	TRBV4-2	.	CASSPGLVVTDTQYF	TGTGCCAGCAGCCCCGGACTAGTAGTCACAGATACGCAGTATTTT
TRBD1	13	TRBJ2-1	TRBV4-1	few	CASSNDRAGEQFF	TGCGCCAGCAGCAATGACAGGGCAGGCGAGCAGTTCTTC
.	14	TRBJ1-5	TRBV28	.	CASSPGGSNQPQHF	TGTGCCAGCAGTCCAGGTGGGAGCAATCAGCCCCAGCATTTT
.	15	TRBJ2-3	TRBV7-9	.	CASSSAGGSTDTQYF	TGTGCCAGCAGCTCCGCTGGGGGTAGCACAGATACGCAGTATTTT
.	13	TRBJ1-2	TRBV28	.	CASSLVQGRGYTF	TGTGCCAGCAGCCTTGTCCAGGGGAGGGGCTACACCTTC
.	14	TRBJ2-7	TRBV7-2	.	CASSSRFSSYEQYF	TGTGCCAGCAGCTCCCGGTTTAGCTCCTACGAGCAGTACTTC
TRBD2	16	TRBJ2-3	TRBV19	.	CASRTSGLRETDTQYF	TGTGCCAGTAGGACTAGCGGGCTTCGGGAGACAGATACGCAGTATTTT
.	14	TRBJ2-7	TRBV28	.	CASSPPIRGYEQYF	TGTGCCAGCAGTCCGCCAATTCGGGGCTACGAGCAGTACTTC
.	15	TRBJ2-3	TRBV7-2	once	CASSFSGLFESSQYF	TGTGCCAGCAGCTTTAGCGGTTTATTCGAGAGTTCGCAGTATTTT
.	13	TRBJ2-1	TRBV3-1/TRBV3-2	.	CASSLKTIGEQFF	TGTGCCAGCAGCTTAAAAACTATCGGTGAGCAGTTCTTC
.	15	TRBJ1-4	TRBV14	.	CASSQVAATNEKLFF	TGTGCCAGCAGCCAAGTTGCAGCAACTAATGAAAAACTGTTTTTT
TRBD1	17	TRBJ1-4	TRBV11-2	.	CASSQLRTGGNFVKLFF	TGTGCCAGCAGCCAATTGAGGACAGGGGGTAATTTCGTAAAACTGTTTTTT
.	12	TRBJ2-3	TRBV5-1	.	CASSLTTDTQYF	TGCGCCAGCAGCTTAACCACAGATACGCAGTATTTT
TRBD1	13	TRBJ2-1	TRBV19	.	CASRDRVHNEQFF	TGTGCCAGTAGAGACAGGGTCCACAATGAGCAGTTCTTC
TRBD1	19	TRBJ2-1	TRBV13	.	CASSTGQGQFYRAYNEQFF	TGTGCCAGCAGCACCGGACAGGGTCAATTCTATCGAGCCTACAATGAGCAGTTCTTC
.	17	TRBJ1-5	TRBV21-1	.	CASSKVGTGLSNQPQHF	TGTGCCAGCAGCAAAGTCGGGACAGGGTTGAGCAATCAGCCCCAGCATTTT